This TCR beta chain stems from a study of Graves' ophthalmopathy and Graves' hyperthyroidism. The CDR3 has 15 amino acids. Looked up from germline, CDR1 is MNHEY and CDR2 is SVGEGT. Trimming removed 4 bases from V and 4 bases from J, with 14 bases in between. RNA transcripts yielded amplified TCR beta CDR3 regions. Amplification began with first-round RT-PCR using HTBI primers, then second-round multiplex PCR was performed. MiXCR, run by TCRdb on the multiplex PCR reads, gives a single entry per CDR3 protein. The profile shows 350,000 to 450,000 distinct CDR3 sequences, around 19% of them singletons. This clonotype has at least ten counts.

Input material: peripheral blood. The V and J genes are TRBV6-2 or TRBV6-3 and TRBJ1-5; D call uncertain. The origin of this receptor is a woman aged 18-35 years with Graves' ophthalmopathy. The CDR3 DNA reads TGTGCCAGCAGTTTGGTCGGAGGAGGAAATCAGCCCCAGCATTTT. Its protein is CASSLVGGGNQPQHF.